The present T cell receptor beta chain was sequenced within a study of T cell repertoires in cytomegalovirus infection. In the study overall: The public TCR beta signatures pointed to both CMV infection and matching HLA type.

Study-wide results and limits: The ex vivo response was dominated by HLA-C-restricted CMV-specific TCR beta clonotypes. Cumulative public TCR beta family frequency identified carriers of CMV plus the relevant HLA.

To note about this clonotype: No antigen is known for it.

MiXCR, applied by TCRdb to the reads, yields one record per CDR3 protein. In the table there are around 260,000 distinct CDR3 sequences, approximately 9.2% of which are singletons. The CDR3 spans 18 residues. CDR1 is SGHTA and CDR2 is FQGNSA in the germline V gene. With V trimmed by 2 bases and J by 0 bases, 6 bases remained unmatched. The TCR sequence derives from a human donor in good health (CMV status not recorded). Some clones in this sample may be carry-over from other donors' samples. The rearrangement uses TRBV7-2 and TRBJ2-2, with 10 nucleotides matching TRBD2. Sequencing was carried out using PBMCs. The CDR3 sequence is CASSLWFLAGANTGELFF. The DNA of the CDR3 is TGTGCCAGCAGCTTATGGTTCCTAGCGGGAGCGAACACCGGGGAGCTGTTTTTT.